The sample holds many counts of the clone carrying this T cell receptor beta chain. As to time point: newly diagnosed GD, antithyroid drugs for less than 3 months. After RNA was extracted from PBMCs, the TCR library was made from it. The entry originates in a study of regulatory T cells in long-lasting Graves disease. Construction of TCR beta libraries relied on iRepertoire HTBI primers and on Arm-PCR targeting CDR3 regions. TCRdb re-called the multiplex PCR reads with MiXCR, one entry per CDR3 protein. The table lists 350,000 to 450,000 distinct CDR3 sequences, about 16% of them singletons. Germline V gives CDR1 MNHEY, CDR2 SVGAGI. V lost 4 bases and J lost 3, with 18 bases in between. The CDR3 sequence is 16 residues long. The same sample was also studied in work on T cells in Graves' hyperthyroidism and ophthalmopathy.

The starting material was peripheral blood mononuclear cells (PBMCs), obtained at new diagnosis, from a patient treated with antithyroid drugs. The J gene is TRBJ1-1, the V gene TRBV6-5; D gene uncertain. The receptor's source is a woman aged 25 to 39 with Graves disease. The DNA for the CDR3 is TGTGCCAGCAGTTTATACAGTGCCATGGAGGACACTGAAGCTTTCTTT. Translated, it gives CASSLYSAMEDTEAFF.